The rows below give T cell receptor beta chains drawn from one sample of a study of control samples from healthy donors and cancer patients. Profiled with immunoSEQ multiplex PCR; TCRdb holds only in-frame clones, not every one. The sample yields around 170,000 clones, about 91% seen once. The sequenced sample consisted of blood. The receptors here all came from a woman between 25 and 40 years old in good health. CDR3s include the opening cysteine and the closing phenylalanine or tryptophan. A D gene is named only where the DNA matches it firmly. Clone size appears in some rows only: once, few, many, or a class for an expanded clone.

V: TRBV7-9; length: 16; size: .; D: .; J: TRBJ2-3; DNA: TGTGCCAGCTCAGCGGACGGCTTTAGGTGGTCAGATACGCAGTATTTT; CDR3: CASSADGFRWSDTQYF
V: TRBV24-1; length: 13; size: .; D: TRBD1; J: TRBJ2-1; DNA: TGTGCCACCAGTGGTGACAGGGGGAATGAGCAGTTCTTC; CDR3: CATSGDRGNEQFF
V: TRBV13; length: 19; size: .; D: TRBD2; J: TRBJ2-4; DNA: TGTGCCAGCAGCTGGACTAGGACTAGCGGGGGGGACCCCAAAAACATTCAGTACTTC; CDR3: CASSWTRTSGGDPKNIQYF
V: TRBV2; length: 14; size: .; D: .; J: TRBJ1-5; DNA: TGTGCCAGCAGTGTGTCTCAAGGTGATAAGCCCCAGCATTTT; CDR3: CASSVSQGDKPQHF
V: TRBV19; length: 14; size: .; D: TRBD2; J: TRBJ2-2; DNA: TGTGCCAGTGACTTCTGGGGGGGCACCGGGGAGCTGTTTTTT; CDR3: CASDFWGGTGELFF
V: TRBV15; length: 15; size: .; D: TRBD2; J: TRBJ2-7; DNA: TGTGCCACCAGCACGGAGACTAGCGGGAGGTACGAGCAGTACTTC; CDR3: CATSTETSGRYEQYF
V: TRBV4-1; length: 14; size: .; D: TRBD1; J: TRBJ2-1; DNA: TGCGCCAGCAGACATCCGGGACAGGGGCTTGAGCAGTTCTTC; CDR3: CASRHPGQGLEQFF
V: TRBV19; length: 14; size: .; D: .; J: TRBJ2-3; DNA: TGTGCCAGTAGCGGACTAACCGGGACAGATACGCAGTATTTT; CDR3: CASSGLTGTDTQYF
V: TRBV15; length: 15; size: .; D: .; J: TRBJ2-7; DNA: TGTGCCACCAGCAGAGACCGGGACCCACCCTACGAGCAGTACTTC; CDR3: CATSRDRDPPYEQYF
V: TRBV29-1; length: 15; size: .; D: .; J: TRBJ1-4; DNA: TGCAGCGCGCCCCAGGGTACTCCCGGTAATGAAAAACTGTTTTTT; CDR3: CSAPQGTPGNEKLFF
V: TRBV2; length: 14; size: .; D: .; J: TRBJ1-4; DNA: TGTGCCAGCAGTGTAAGGGTTACTAATGAAAAACTGTTTTTT; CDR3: CASSVRVTNEKLFF
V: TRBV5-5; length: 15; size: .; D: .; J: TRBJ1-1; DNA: TGTGCCAGCAGCGCGGGAGAGGGCCTGAACACTGAAGCTTTCTTT; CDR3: CASSAGEGLNTEAFF
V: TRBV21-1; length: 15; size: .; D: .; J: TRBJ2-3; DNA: TGTGCCAGCAGCAAAGCCCGGATCCGCGCAGATACGCAGTATTTT; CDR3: CASSKARIRADTQYF
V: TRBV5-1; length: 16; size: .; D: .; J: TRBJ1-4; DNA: TGCGCCAGCAGCTTGCTCTCGGGCGGAGACAATGAAAAACTGTTTTTT; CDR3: CASSLLSGGDNEKLFF
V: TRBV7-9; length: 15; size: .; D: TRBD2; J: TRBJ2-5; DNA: TGTGCCAGCAGCTTCGTGGCGGGGGGGCACGAGACCCAGTACTTC; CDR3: CASSFVAGGHETQYF
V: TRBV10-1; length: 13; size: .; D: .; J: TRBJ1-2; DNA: TGCGCCAGCAGTCGATCCGGGACACTAGACTACACCTTC; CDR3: CASSRSGTLDYTF
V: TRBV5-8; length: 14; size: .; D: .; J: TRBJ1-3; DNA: TGTGCCAGCAGCTTGGAAGCCTCTGGAAACACCATATATTTT; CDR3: CASSLEASGNTIYF
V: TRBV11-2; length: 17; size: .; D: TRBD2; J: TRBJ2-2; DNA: TGTGCCAGCAGCTTATGGACTAGCGGCTTCATCACCGGGGAGCTGTTTTTT; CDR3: CASSLWTSGFITGELFF
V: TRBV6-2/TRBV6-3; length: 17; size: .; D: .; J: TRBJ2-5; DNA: TGTGCCAGCAGTTTACCCAGGGAATATTGGTACCAAGAGACCCAGTACTTC; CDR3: CASSLPREYWYQETQYF
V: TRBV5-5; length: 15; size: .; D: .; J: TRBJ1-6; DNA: TGTGCCAGCAGCTTGCGGGGAAGGGAGAATTCACCCCTCCACTTT; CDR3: CASSLRGRENSPLHF
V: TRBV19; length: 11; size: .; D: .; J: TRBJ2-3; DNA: TGTGCCAGTAGTCCACAGGATACGCAGTATTTT; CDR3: CASSPQDTQYF
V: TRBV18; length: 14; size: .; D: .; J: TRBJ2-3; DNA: TGTGCCAGCTCATCCACGGAGAGCACAGATACGCAGTATTTT; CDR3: CASSSTESTDTQYF
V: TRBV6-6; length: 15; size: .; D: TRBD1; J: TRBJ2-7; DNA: TGTGCCAGCAGCCACCGGACAGGGTTGGTTTACGAGCAGTACTTC; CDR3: CASSHRTGLVYEQYF
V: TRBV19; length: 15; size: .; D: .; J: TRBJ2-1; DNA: TGTGCCAGTAGTATAGGTCCCCTCAGGGCGGAGGAGCAGTTCTTC; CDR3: CASSIGPLRAEEQFF
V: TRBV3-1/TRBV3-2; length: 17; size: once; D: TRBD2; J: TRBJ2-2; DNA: TGTGCCAGCAGCCAAGATCGGGTAGCGGGAGGGCCGAAGGAGCTGTTTTTT; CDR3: CASSQDRVAGGPKELFF
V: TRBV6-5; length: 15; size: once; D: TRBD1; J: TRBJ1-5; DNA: TGTGCCAGCAGCCATGATTTGACAGGGGGCAAGCCCCAGCATTTT; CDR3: CASSHDLTGGKPQHF
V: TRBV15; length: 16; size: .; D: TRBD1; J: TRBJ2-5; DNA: TGTGCCACCAGCAGGGAGAGGACAGGGACCAGGGAGACCCAGTACTTC; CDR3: CATSRERTGTRETQYF
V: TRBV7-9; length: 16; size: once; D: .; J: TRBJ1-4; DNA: TGTGCCAGCAGCTTAGATTCGACAGGTTTAGCTCAAAAACTGTTTTTT; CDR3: CASSLDSTGLAQKLFF
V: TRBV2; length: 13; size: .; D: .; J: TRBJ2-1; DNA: TGTGCCAGCAGCCGGGAACCCTACAATGAGCAGTTCTTC; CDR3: CASSREPYNEQFF
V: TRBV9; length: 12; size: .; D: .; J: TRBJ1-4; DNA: TGTGCCAGCAGCAGGGTAGGGGAAAAACTGTTTTTT; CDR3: CASSRVGEKLFF
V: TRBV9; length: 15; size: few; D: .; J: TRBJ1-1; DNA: TGTGCCAGCAGCCCCCGAGGGGCTCTCAACACTGAAGCTTTCTTT; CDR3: CASSPRGALNTEAFF
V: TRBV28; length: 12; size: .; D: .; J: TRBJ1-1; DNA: TGTGCCAGCAGTTTTGCGGACGGCGAAGCTTTCTTT; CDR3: CASSFADGEAFF
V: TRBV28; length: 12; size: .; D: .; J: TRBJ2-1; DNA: TGTGCCAGCAGCAGAAACGATTATGAGCAGTTCTTC; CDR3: CASSRNDYEQFF
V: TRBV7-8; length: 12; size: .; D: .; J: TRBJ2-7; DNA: TGTGCCAGCAGCTTAGGAACCTACGAGCAGTACTTC; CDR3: CASSLGTYEQYF
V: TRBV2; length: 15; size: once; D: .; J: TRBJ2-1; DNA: TGTGCCAGCAGGGGAAGCGGGCGCCAAAACAATGAGCAGTTCTTC; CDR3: CASRGSGRQNNEQFF